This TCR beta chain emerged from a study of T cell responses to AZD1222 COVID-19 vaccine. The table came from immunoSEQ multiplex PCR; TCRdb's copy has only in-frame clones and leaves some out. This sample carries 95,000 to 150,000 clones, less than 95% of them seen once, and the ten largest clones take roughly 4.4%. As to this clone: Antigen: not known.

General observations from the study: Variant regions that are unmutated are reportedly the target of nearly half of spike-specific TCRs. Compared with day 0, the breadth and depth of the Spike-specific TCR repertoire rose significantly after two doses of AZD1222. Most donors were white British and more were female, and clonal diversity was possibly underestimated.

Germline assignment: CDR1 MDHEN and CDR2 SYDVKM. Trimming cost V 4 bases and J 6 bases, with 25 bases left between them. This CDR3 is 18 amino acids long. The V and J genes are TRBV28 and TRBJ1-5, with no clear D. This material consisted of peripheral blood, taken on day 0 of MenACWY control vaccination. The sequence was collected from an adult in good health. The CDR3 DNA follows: TGTGCCAGCAGTTCCCCTCCGGGCCGCGGTTTTGGTATTCAGCCCCAGCATTTT. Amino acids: CASSSPPGRGFGIQPQHF.